Shown below are 22 T cell receptor beta chains from a single sample sequenced in a study of T cell responses to AZD1222 COVID-19 vaccine listed by TCRdb under 2021. The library was obtained by the immunoSEQ multiplex PCR assay. TCRdb took over this immuneACCESS table, retaining in-frame rearrangements with V and J assigned. Such tables are incomplete; in checked studies, under half of the missing clones stem from an unresolved V gene, and the remainder is unexplained. Present in this sample are about 270,000 clones, around 93% of which were seen just once. Together, the top ten hold less than 0.65% of the sample. This sample's time point label indicates: about 28 days (+/-7) after the second vaccine dose. This material consisted of peripheral blood, taken 28 days after the second AZD1222 dose. These TCRs come from an adult who received the AZD1222 COVID-19 vaccine.

The chain joins TRBV5-1 to TRBJ1-4, with a possible D match to TRBD1 (5 bases). Trimming stripped 4 bases from V and 7 bases from J, with 17 bases between. CDR3 length: 15 amino acids. CDR1 SGHRS and CDR2 YFSETQ come from the germline V gene. The CDR3 coding sequence is TGCGCCAGCAGCCCCACCGGGGGTGGTAGTGAAAAACTGTTTTTT. Its translation is CASSPTGGGSEKLFF.

The rearrangement uses TRBV12-3 or TRBV12-4 and TRBJ2-2; D is unresolved. V lost 5 bases and J 6 bases, leaving 10 bases between the germline ends. The CDR3 contains 13 residues. For the CDR3, the DNA is TGTGCCAGCAGTCAGAGGTTACCCGGGGAGCTGTTTTTT. As protein: CASSQRLPGELFF.

The chain recombines TRBV28 with TRBJ1-5; no firm D call. Germline V gives CDR1 MDHEN, CDR2 SYDVKM. V lost 7 bases and J 7 bases, leaving 5 bases between the germline ends. The CDR3 has 10 amino acids. The CDR3, as DNA: TGTGCCAGCAACAGCCAGCCCCAGCATTTT. Amino acids: CASNSQPQHF.

CDR3 coding DNA: TGTGCCAGCAGTGGTCCACCCCTCCACTTT. Its protein is CASSGPPLHF. The V call is TRBV25-1, the J call TRBJ1-6; D uncertain. The germline V gene encodes CDR1 MGHDK and CDR2 SYGVNS. Trimming took 4 bases from V and 11 from J, leaving 3 bases between them. This CDR3 region has 10 residues. Full variable domain (missing parts from reference TRBV25-1 and TRBJ1-6): EADIYQTPRYLVIGTGKKITLECSQTMGHDKMYWYQQDPGMELHLIHYSYGVNSTEKGDLSSESTVSRIRTEHFPLTLESARPSHTSQYLCASSGPPLHFGNGTRLTVT.

The chain combines TRBV24-1 with TRBJ2-7, with 9 bases identical to TRBD1. Germline loops: CDR1 KGHDR, CDR2 SFDVKD. V was pared by 9 bases and J by 1 base, with 9 bases of the junction left unmatched. The CDR3 spans 15 residues. This CDR3 reads CATSPQGQGSYEQYF. Here the CDR3 DNA reads TGTGCCACCTCCCCCCAGGGACAGGGATCCTACGAGCAGTACTTC.

The gene calls are TRBV4-3 and TRBJ1-6; D is ambiguous. V shed 0 bases and J shed 7 bases, with 7 bases lying between them. The CDR3 runs to 14 residues. The germline V gene has CDR1 LGHNA and CDR2 YSLEER. CDR3 amino acids: CASSQERVNSPLHF. The CDR3 DNA reads TGCGCCAGCAGCCAAGAAAGGGTCAATTCACCCCTCCACTTT.

This chain uses TRBV7-2 with TRBJ2-1, with D maybe TRBD2 (6 bases). V was pared by 5 bases and J by 7 bases, with 21 bases between. The V gene's germline CDR1 is SGHTA and CDR2 FQGNSA. This CDR3 region has 16 residues. Here the CDR3 reads CASSPVGRGGRNEQFF. The CDR3 DNA is TGTGCCAGCAGCCCAGTAGGCCGGGGAGGTAGGAATGAGCAGTTCTTC. Full variable domain (remainder filled in from reference TRBV7-2 and TRBJ2-1): GAGVSQSPSNKVTEKGKDVELRCDPISGHTALYWYRQSLGQGLEFLIYFQGNSAPDKSGLPSDRFSAERTGGSVSTLTIQRTQQEDSAVYLCASSPVGRGGRNEQFFGPGTRLTVL.

This clone was recorded only once. The J gene is TRBJ2-7, the V gene TRBV5-1, with TRBD1 matching 8 bases. Trimming cost V 0 bases and J 4 bases; bases outside gene matches: 6. CDR3 length: 15 residues. CDR1 is SGHRS, CDR2 YFSETQ, per germline. CDR3 protein: CASSLEGQVSYEQYF. The CDR3 DNA reads TGCGCCAGCAGCTTGGAGGGACAGGTTAGTTACGAGCAGTACTTC.

In nucleotides, the CDR3 is TGTGCCAGCAGCCAGGGGCGGGGGGGCTTGTCAGATACGCAGTATTTT. Its protein is CASSQGRGGLSDTQYF. The chain couples TRBV7-9 to TRBJ2-3; 9 bases map to TRBD2. The J segment lost 4 bases and the V segment lost 5 bases, leaving 10 bases of the junction unmatched. The V gene's germline CDR1 is SEHNR and CDR2 FQNEAQ (reference sequence). The CDR3 loop spans 16 amino acids.

This rearrangement joins TRBV2 to TRBJ1-5; weak D call: TRBD1 (5 bases). Germline V gives CDR1 SNHLY, CDR2 FYNNEI. The CDR3 covers 15 residues. The ends were cut back, 6 bases at V and 0 bases at J, with 12 bases in the middle. CDR3 sequence reads: CASRGTDNSNQPQHF. The CDR3 DNA follows: TGTGCCAGCAGGGGGACGGATAATAGCAATCAGCCCCAGCATTTT.

The chain joins TRBV5-8 to TRBJ2-3, with 8 bases aligning to TRBD2. Germline trimming cut 3 bases from V and 0 bases from J; bases unmatched to any gene: 3. CDR1 is SGHTS, CDR2 YDEGEE, per germline. CDR3 length: 15 amino acids. The CDR3 DNA sequence: TGTGCCAGCAGCTCTAGCGGGCGGAGCACAGATACGCAGTATTTT. This translates into CASSSSGRSTDTQYF.

V gene TRBV7-9 combines with J gene TRBJ1-6; the D is unclear. Trimming pared 1 base from V and 7 bases from J, leaving 8 bases between. This CDR3 comprises 14 residues. Germline V gene sequence: CDR1 SEHNR, CDR2 FQNEAQ (reference sequence). The CDR3 here is CASSLGQENSPLHF. CDR3 bases: TGTGCCAGCAGCTTAGGCCAGGAGAATTCACCCCTCCACTTT.

This rearrangement joins TRBV2 to TRBJ1-5, with TRBD1 as a possible D gene (5 bases). The germline V gene has CDR1 SNHLY and CDR2 FYNNEI. This CDR3 region has 13 residues. V lost 7 bases, J lost 5 bases, and 12 bases lay in between. This CDR3 is CASTQQEYQPQHF. CDR3 bases: TGTGCCAGCACTCAACAGGAATATCAGCCCCAGCATTTT.

The CDR3 DNA is TGTGCCAGCAGCCCAGGACACAATCAGCCCCAGCATTTT. Translation: CASSPGHNQPQHF. The V and J genes are TRBV3-1 (or the pseudogene TRBV3-2) and TRBJ1-5; possibly TRBD1 for D (5 bases). In germline, CDR1 is LGHDT, CDR2 YNNKEL (reference sequence). The CDR3 has 13 residues. V shed 4 bases and J shed 3 bases, with 7 bases lying between them.

V is TRBV6-6 and J is TRBJ1-2, with D unclear. The CDR3 consists of 16 residues. Germline V gene lookup returns CDR1 MNHNY and CDR2 SVGAGI (reference sequence). Trimming left V 2 bases short and J 4 bases short, with 17 bases between. DNA for the CDR3: TGTGCCAGCAGTTACCTCTTCGCGAGAAAAGCCTATGGCTACACCTTC. Its protein is CASSYLFARKAYGYTF.

The CDR3 reads CASSPDRGGYTF. Written as DNA, the CDR3 is TGTGCCAGCAGCCCAGACAGGGGCGGCTACACCTTC. This sequence joins TRBV3-1 (or the pseudogene TRBV3-2) and TRBJ1-2; 8 bases match TRBD1. V trimming: 4 bases; J trimming: 8 bases; junction bases outside the gene matches: 3. The CDR3 totals 12 residues. The germline V gene encodes CDR1 LGHDT and CDR2 YNNKEL (reference sequence).

The genes are TRBV5-6 and TRBJ2-7; D is uncertain. Germline CDR1 and CDR2: SGHDT and YYEEEE. The V and J ends lost 1 base and 7 bases respectively, with 9 bases between them. The CDR3 runs to 12 residues. The CDR3 here is CASSLPPGEQYF. The CDR3 DNA reads as TGTGCCAGCAGCTTGCCACCCGGGGAGCAGTACTTC.

V is TRBV19 and J is TRBJ2-3; D is ambiguous. CDR1 and CDR2 (germline): LNHDA, SQIVND (reference sequence). Trimming stripped 3 bases from V and 0 bases from J, with 13 bases between. The length of the CDR3 is 16 residues. The CDR3 DNA sequence: TGTGCCAGTAGTATGTGGGCCTATACTAGCACAGATACGCAGTATTTT. It encodes CASSMWAYTSTDTQYF.

The chain uses TRBV7-3 and TRBJ1-2; 7 positions match TRBD1. Germline V lookup: CDR1 SGHTA, CDR2 FQGTGA. This CDR3 spans 13 amino acids. Trimming cost V 5 bases and J 8 bases; bases outside gene matches: 8. As DNA, the CDR3 is TGTGCCAGCAGCCCCGAGGCCAGGGGGGGCTACACCTTC. Its protein is CASSPEARGGYTF.

The chain combines TRBV7-9 with TRBJ2-3; 7 positions match TRBD1. V was pared by 5 bases and J by 2 bases, with 4 bases of the junction left unmatched. CDR3 length equals 14 residues. The germline CDR1 and CDR2 sequences are SEHNR and FQNEAQ (reference sequence). The CDR3 bases are TGTGCCAGCAGCCGGACAGGTTTCACAGATACGCAGTATTTT. This encodes CASSRTGFTDTQYF.

This clone was detected only once. The chain combines TRBV27 with TRBJ2-5; D gene unclear. This CDR3 is built from 13 residues. Germline V gene sequence: CDR1 MNHEY, CDR2 SMNVEV (reference sequence). The V end lost 5 bases, the J end lost 7 bases, and 14 bases lay between the germline ends. CDR3 sequence: CASSRRLPGTQYF. CDR3 bases: TGTGCCAGCAGTCGACGACTCCCTGGGACCCAGTACTTC.

V usage is TRBV5-1 and J usage is TRBJ2-7, with D perhaps TRBD2 (6 bases). This CDR3 spans 13 amino acids. The germline V gene has CDR1 SGHRS and CDR2 YFSETQ. Trimming pared 0 bases from V and 3 bases from J, leaving 7 bases between. CDR3 DNA sequence: TGCGCCAGCAGCTTGGGGGGAGGCTACGAGCAGTACTTC. Its protein product is CASSLGGGYEQYF.